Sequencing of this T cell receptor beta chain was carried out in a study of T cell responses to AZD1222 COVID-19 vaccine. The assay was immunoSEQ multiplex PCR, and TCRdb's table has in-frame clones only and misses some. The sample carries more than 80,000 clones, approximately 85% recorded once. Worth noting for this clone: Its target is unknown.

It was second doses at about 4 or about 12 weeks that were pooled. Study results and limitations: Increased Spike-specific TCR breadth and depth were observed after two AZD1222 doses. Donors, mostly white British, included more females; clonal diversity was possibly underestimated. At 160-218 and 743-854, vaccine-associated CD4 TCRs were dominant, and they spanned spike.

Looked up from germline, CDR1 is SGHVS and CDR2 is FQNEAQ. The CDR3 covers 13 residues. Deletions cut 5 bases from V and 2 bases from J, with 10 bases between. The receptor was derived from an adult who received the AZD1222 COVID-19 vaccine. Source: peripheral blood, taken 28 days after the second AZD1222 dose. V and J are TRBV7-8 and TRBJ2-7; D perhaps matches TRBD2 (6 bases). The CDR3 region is CASSTRLAYEQYF. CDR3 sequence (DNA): TGTGCCAGCAGCACCCGACTAGCCTACGAGCAGTACTTC.